The present T cell receptor (beta chain) was sequenced within a study of CD8+CD57+ T cells in acquired aplastic anemia listed by TCRdb under 2018. Study-wide context: Extracted DNA from sorted CD4+ and CD8+ cells averaged around 3.4 ug, ranging from roughly 0.17 to 27.4 ug. CD8+CD57+ expansion was defined as frequency above the mean frequency observed in healthy subjects. Results and caveats for the whole study, not just this receptor: Patients and healthy controls showed no significant difference in CD8+ Simpson's diversity (P=0.060). Around 28 CD8+ CDR3 sequences were found to be shared between patients and controls, but these sequences appeared to be highly expressed in patients and within the immunodominant clones of the patients.

Flow cytometry had shown CD8+CD57+ cell expansion in the patients selected for sequencing. Every patient had severe acquired aplastic anemia, diagnosed using the International Study of Aplastic Anemia and Agranulocytosis and Camitta criteria. No therapy had been received by the patients at the time of blood sampling. In the study, sorted CD4+ and CD8+ blood T cells from patients with severe aplastic anemia and from healthy subjects underwent deep sequencing of TCR repertoires. Patients were enrolled in the USA under clinicaltrials.gov protocols 00001620, 01623167, 00001397, 00071045, 00081523 and 00961064. Ficoll-Paque density gradient centrifugation was used to isolate peripheral blood mononuclear cells. Before DNA was extracted, CD4+ and CD8+ T cells were sorted using either FACS or magnetic beads. Genomic DNA was used as template for profiling of TCR beta VDJ combinations and CDR3 sequences. TCR repertoire sequencing was run on an Illumina HiSeq 2000. The source study handled its data this way. Repertoires were assessed using TRBV/TRBJ rearrangement plots, CDR3 size and DJ length profiles, and Simpson's diversity index. The most abundant DNA sequence in the deep sequencing data was defined as the immunodominant clone. CDR3 amino acid sequences were screened for sharing across subjects and were compared with published repertoires and the VDJdb database. Using fastp at Q25 and MiXCR, TCRdb reprocessed the public reads and kept productive beta chains. CDR3 protein duplicates are merged, each entry listing the most common genes and DNA. TCRdb's processing, not the study's, gives the V and J calls here. The sample has 200,000 to 250,000 distinct CDR3 sequences on record, less than 75% of them singletons. The ten top clones hold about 60% of the sample.

This clonotype was counted between two and nine times. This receptor's antigen is unknown. Per-base qualities were not stored, and no clone one base away is much larger. V gives up 1 base and J gives up 5 bases, and the segment between their germline ends measures 14 bases. Taken from the germline V gene, the CDR1 and CDR2 loops are SQVTM and ANQGSEA. Measured from the cysteine to the phenylalanine, the CDR3 is 14 residues long. The kept DNA is CDR3 alone, 42 bases in frame from the first base. The sample consisted of sorted CD4+, CD8+, or CD8+CD57+ T cells (not recorded which) from PBMCs. This sequence uses TRBV29-1 and TRBJ2-5, and the D gene may be TRBD1, 7 bases matching. The receptor comes from a human donor with aplastic anemia. The CDR3 reads CSVEGQGGRETQYF. The DNA is as follows: TGCAGCGTTGAAGGACAGGGAGGAAGGGAGACCCAGTACTTC.